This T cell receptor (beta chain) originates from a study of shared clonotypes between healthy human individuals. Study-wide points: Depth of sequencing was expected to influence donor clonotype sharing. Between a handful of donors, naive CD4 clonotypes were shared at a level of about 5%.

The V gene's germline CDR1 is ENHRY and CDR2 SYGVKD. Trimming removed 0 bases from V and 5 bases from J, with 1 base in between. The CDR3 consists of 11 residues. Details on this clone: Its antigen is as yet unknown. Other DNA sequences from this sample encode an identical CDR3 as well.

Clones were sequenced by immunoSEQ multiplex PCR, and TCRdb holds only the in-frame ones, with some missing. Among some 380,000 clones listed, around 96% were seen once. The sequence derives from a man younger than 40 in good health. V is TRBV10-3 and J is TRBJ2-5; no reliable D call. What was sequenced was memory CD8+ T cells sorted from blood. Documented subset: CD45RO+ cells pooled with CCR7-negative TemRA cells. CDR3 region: CAISESETQYF. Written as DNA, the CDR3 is TGTGCCATCAGTGAGTCTGAGACCCAGTACTTC.